Included here is one T cell receptor (beta chain) sequence, with context. Its antigen is currently unknown. This entry belongs to a study of T cells after yellow fever vaccination. Study context: SMART-Seq v4 Ultra Low Input served to prepare low-cell-number fractions. General study results and limits: In FACS-sorted repertoires, abundant clonotypes from the bulk population could appear as contaminants.

Germline CDR1 reads WSHSY; CDR2 reads SAAADI. With 2 bases clipped from V and 11 bases from J, the junction kept 6 bases outside the gene matches. The CDR3 has 15 residues. The study made its TCR cDNA through 5'RACE template switching. That step introduced a universal primer site along with UMIs. TCRdb independently ran MiXCR on the 5' RACE reads; one entry per CDR3 protein. The sample yields 450,000 to 600,000 distinct CDR3 sequences, roughly 14% seen once. The V and J genes are TRBV10-2 and TRBJ2-1; 13 bases are a match to TRBD2. The material was PBMCs, obtained on the day of the yellow fever booster vaccination. This sequence was found in a man younger than 45 who received the YFV17D yellow fever vaccine. As DNA, the CDR3 is TGCGCCAGCAGTGAGGCCGGACTAGCGGGAGAGAAGCAGTTCTTC. Its translation: CASSEAGLAGEKQFF.